This section outlines one T cell receptor (beta chain) sequence together with its context. The antigen is undetermined. This entry comes from a study of T cells expressing NK-cell markers. The wider study: One of eight sequenced donors was HCMV-seronegative; the other seven were seropositive.

TCRdb reprocessed the 5' RACE reads, with one entry per CDR3 protein and no DNA. The sample spans approximately 440,000 distinct CDR3 sequences; the ten largest clones claim 1.4%. Study-level findings and limits: Several donors had dominant NKG2C+ clonotypes that comprised about 1.0-7.5% of their CD8+ T cells. One observes that, in a handful of donors, these clonotypes were also the leading ones within the CD3+CD56-NKG2C+ fraction.

This receptor was obtained from a woman between 45 and 60 years old in good health. The sequenced material came from blood T cells: a sorted CD56 or NKG2C T cell subset, CD4+ or CD8+ T cells, or bulk PBMC T cells (not recorded which).

CDR3 sequence: CATSDLLRSYGYTF. The chain recombines TRBV24-1 with TRBJ1-2. This CDR3 region has 14 residues. Germline V gene sequence: CDR1 KGHDR, CDR2 SFDVKD.